Included here is one T cell receptor beta chain sequence, with context. The sample originates from a study of T cell changes during pregnancy in multiple sclerosis. Sequencing was performed with immunoSEQ multiplex PCR; in TCRdb, only in-frame clones are kept and a portion is missing. The table has about 47,000 clones, 80% to 90% seen once; the top ten hold 1.5% to 2%. The CDR3 is 16 residues long. J gave up 8 bases and V 4 bases, and 17 bases lay outside the gene matches. CDR1 and CDR2 from the germline V gene are SGHRS and YFSETQ. This sample comprised peripheral blood, obtained in the first trimester of pregnancy. The receptor comes from a female donor with multiple sclerosis, enrolled in a pregnancy study. This chain connects TRBV5-1 to TRBJ1-2; 7 bases fit TRBD1. CDR3 sequence: CASSLPLFDRETGYTF. Here the CDR3 DNA reads TGCGCCAGCAGCCTCCCCTTATTCGACAGGGAGACCGGCTACACCTTC. Full variable domain (missing parts from reference TRBV5-1 and TRBJ1-2): KAGVTQTPRYLIKTRGQQVTLSCSPISGHRSVSWYQQTPGQGLQFLFEYFSETQRNKGNFPGRFSGRQFSNSRSEMNVSTLELGDSALYLCASSLPLFDRETGYTFGSGTRLTVV.